Below, 8 T cell receptor beta chains from the same sample are listed, as sequenced in a study of shared clonotypes between healthy human individuals. Sequenced by immunoSEQ multiplex PCR; TCRdb stores in-frame clones only, minus some. Here the sample spans around 200,000 clones, approximately 60% being singletons. Sequenced material: memory CD4+ T cells sorted from blood. As for subset: CD45RA-negative fraction. These receptors originate from a man younger than 45 in good health.

This clone was picked up a small number of times. This chain uses TRBV6-5 with TRBJ2-1; D is perhaps TRBD1 (5 bases). Looked up from germline, CDR1 is MNHEY and CDR2 is SVGAGI. The CDR3 contains 12 residues. Trimming took 5 bases from V and 4 from J, leaving 6 bases between them. The CDR3 region has the DNA TGTGCCAGCAGTGACAGATACAATGAGCAGTTCTTC. This encodes CASSDRYNEQFF.

J is TRBJ2-1 and V is TRBV10-3; 8 bases match TRBD2. Germline assignment: CDR1 ENHRY and CDR2 SYGVKD. The V and J ends lost 6 bases and 0 bases, in that order; junction bases with no gene match: 4. The CDR3 contains 15 residues. The CDR3 loop is CAIRESGSSYNEQFF. The CDR3 DNA follows: TGTGCCATCAGGGAGAGCGGGAGCTCCTACAATGAGCAGTTCTTC.

The V and J genes are TRBV5-6 and TRBJ2-1, with D unresolved. CDR1 SGHDT and CDR2 YYEEEE come from the germline V gene. The CDR3 spans 16 residues. With 0 bases removed from V and 5 bases from J, the gap between germline ends came to 15 bases. The CDR3 region is CASSLAVGLYNNEQFF. The DNA for the CDR3 is TGTGCCAGCAGCTTGGCGGTCGGCCTTTACAACAATGAGCAGTTCTTC.

The chain employs TRBV19 and TRBJ1-5, with TRBD1 as a possible D gene (6 bases). Deletions cut 3 bases from V and 1 base from J, with 13 bases between. CDR1 and CDR2 (germline): LNHDA, SQIVND (reference sequence). This CDR3 is 16 amino acids long. This CDR3 is CASSIRGGVSNQPQHF. CDR3 DNA: TGTGCCAGTAGTATCAGGGGAGGGGTGAGCAATCAGCCCCAGCATTTT.

In its sample, this clone was seen a few times. The rearrangement joins TRBV10-2 to TRBJ1-5; 7 nucleotides match TRBD1. The CDR3 runs to 15 residues. Germline CDR1 reads WSHSY; CDR2 reads SAAADI. With 6 bases clipped from V and 0 bases from J, the junction kept 5 bases outside the gene matches. CDR3 amino acids: CASRGTGDSNQPQHF. In nucleotides, the CDR3 is TGCGCCAGCAGGGGAACAGGGGATAGCAATCAGCCCCAGCATTTT.

The J gene is TRBJ2-3, the V gene TRBV5-6; possibly TRBD2 for D (5 bases). This CDR3 is built from 15 residues. Germline V CDR1 and CDR2: SGHDT, YYEEEE. Trimming removed 7 bases at V and 3 bases at J, with 18 bases between. This CDR3 is CASHGLPPGTDTQYF. In nucleotides, the CDR3 is TGTGCCAGCCATGGGCTGCCACCGGGGACAGATACGCAGTATTTT.

The V call is TRBV21-1, the J call TRBJ2-4; the table calls TRBD1, which could not be checked here. TRBV21-1 is marked as a pseudogene. The CDR3 is 18 residues long. CDR3 nucleotides: TGTGCCAGCAGCACCAGACAGGGCCGTTCCAGAGCCAAAAACATTCAGTACTTC. This sequence encodes CASSTRQGRSRAKNIQYF.

This sequence joins TRBV19 and TRBJ2-1, with 8 nucleotides matching TRBD2. This CDR3 region has 14 residues. The V segment lost 5 bases and the J segment 8 bases; nucleotides outside the gene matches: 8. The germline V gene encodes CDR1 LNHDA and CDR2 SQIVND (reference sequence). The CDR3, as DNA: TGTGCCAGTAGTGATCCAGCGGGAGTAGATGAGCAGTTCTTC. Translated: CASSDPAGVDEQFF.